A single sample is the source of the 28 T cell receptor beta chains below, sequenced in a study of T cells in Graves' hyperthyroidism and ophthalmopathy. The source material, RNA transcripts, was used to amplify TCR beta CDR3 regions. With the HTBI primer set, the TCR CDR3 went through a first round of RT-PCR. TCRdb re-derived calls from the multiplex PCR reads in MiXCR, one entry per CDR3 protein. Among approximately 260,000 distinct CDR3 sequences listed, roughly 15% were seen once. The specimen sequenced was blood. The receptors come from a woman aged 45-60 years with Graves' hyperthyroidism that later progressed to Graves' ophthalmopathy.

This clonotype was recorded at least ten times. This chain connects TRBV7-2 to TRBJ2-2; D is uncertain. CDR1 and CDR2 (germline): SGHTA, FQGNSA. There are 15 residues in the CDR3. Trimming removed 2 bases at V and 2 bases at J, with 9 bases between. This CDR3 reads CASSLMGSNTGELFF. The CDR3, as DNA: TGTGCCAGCAGCTTAATGGGCTCTAACACCGGGGAGCTGTTTTTT. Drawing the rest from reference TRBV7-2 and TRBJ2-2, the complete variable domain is GAGVSQSPSNKVTEKGKDVELRCDPISGHTALYWYRQSLGQGLEFLIYFQGNSAPDKSGLPSDRFSAERTGGSVSTLTIQRTQQEDSAVYLCASSLMGSNTGELFFGEGSRLTVL.

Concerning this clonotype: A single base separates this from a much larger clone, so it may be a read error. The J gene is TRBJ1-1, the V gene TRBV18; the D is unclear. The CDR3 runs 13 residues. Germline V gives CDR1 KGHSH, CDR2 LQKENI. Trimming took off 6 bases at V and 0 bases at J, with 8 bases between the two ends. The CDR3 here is CASSGVLNTEAFF. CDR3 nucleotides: TGTGCCAGCTCGGGCGTGTTGAACACTGAAGCTTTCTTT.

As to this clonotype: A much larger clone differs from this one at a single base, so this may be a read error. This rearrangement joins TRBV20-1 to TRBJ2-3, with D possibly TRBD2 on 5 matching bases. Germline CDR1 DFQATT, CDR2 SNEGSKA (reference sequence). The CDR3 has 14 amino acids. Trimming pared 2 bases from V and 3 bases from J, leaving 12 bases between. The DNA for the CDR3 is TGCAGTGCTAGACCCCCCGAGGGAACAGATACGCAGTATTTT. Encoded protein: CSARPPEGTDTQYF.

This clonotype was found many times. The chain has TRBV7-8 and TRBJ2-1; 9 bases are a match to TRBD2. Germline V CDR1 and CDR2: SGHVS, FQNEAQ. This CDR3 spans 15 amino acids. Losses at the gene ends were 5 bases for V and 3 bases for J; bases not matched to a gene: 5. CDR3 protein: CASSPSGNLYNEQFF. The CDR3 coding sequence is TGTGCCAGCAGCCCTAGCGGGAACCTCTACAATGAGCAGTTCTTC.

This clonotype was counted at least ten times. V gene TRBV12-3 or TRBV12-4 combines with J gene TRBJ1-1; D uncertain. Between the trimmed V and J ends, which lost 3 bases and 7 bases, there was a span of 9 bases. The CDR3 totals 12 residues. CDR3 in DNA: TGTGCCAGCAGTTTGATGGGTTTTGAAGCTTTCTTT. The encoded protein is CASSLMGFEAFF.

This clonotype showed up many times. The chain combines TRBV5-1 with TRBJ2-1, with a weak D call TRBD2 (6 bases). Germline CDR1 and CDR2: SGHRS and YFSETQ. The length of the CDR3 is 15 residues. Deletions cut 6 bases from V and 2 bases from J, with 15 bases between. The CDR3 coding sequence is TGCGCCAGCACATGGAGGGCCCAAACCTACAATGAGCAGTTCTTC. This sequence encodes CASTWRAQTYNEQFF.

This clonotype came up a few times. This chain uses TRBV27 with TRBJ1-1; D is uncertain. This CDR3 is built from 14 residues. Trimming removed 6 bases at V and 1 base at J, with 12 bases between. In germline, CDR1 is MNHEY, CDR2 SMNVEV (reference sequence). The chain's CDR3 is CASRLTSPNTEAFF. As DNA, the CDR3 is TGTGCCAGCAGATTAACCTCGCCGAACACTGAAGCTTTCTTT.

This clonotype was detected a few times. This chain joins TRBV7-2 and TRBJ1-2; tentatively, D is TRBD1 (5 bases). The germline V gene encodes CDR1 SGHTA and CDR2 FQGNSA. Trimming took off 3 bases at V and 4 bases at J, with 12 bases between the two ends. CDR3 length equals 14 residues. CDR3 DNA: TGTGCCAGCAGCTTCGCGGCAGGGTCCTATGGCTACACCTTC. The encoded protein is CASSFAAGSYGYTF.

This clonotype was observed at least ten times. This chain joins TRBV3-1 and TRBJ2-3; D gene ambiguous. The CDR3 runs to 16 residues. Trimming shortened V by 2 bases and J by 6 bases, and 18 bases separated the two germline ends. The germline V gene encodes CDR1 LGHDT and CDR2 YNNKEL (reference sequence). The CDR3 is CASSQTTARVEDTQYF. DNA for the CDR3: TGTGCCAGCAGCCAAACAACAGCTAGGGTTGAGGATACGCAGTATTTT.

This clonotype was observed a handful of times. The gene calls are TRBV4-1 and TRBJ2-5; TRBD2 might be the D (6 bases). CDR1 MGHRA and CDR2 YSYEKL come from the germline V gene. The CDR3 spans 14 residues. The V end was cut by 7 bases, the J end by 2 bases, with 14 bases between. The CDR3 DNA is TGCGCCAGCACTAAGACTGGGACTCAAGAGACCCAGTACTTC. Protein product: CASTKTGTQETQYF.

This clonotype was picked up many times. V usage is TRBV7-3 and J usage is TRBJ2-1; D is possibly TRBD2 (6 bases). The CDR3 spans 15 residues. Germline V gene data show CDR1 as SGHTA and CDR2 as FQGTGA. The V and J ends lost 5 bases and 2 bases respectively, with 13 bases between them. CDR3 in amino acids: CASSPSGQTYNEQFF. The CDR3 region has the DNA TGTGCCAGCAGCCCGAGCGGGCAGACCTACAATGAGCAGTTCTTC.

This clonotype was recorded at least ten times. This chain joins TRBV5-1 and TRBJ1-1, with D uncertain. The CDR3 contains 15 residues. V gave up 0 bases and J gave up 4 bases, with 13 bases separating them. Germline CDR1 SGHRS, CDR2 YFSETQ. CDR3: CASSLDPSLTTEAFF. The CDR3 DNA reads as TGCGCCAGCAGCTTGGACCCCAGCTTGACCACTGAAGCTTTCTTT.

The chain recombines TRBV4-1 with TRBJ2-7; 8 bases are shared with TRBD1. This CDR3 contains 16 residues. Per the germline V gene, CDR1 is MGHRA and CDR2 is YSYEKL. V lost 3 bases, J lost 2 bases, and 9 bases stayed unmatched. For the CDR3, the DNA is TGCGCCAGCAGCCAGACCCCGACAGGGGTAACCTACGAGCAGTACTTC. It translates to CASSQTPTGVTYEQYF.

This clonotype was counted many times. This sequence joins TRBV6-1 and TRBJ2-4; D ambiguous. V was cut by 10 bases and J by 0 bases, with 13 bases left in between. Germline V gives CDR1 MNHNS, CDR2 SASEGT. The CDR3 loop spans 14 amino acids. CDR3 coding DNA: TGTGCCACCCTAGGGTTACTAGCCAAAAACATTCAGTACTTC. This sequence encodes CATLGLLAKNIQYF.

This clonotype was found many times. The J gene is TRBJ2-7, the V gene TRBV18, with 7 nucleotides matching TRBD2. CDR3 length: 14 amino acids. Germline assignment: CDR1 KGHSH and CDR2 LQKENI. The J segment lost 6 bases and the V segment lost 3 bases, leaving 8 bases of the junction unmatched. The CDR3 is CASSPLSREGEQYF. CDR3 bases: TGTGCCAGCTCACCGCTCTCCAGGGAGGGCGAGCAGTACTTC. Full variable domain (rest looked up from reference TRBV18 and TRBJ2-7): NAGVMQNPRHLVRRRGQEARLRCSPMKGHSHVYWYRQLPEEGLKFMVYLQKENIIDESGMPKERFSAEFPKEGPSILRIQQVVRGDSAAYFCASSPLSREGEQYFGPGTRLTVT.

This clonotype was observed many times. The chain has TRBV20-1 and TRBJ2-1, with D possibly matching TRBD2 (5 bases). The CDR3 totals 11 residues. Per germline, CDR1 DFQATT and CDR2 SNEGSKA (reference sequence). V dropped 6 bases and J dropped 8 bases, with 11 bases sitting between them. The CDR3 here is CSAEGSDEQFF. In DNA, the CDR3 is TGCAGTGCAGAGGGAAGTGATGAGCAGTTCTTC.

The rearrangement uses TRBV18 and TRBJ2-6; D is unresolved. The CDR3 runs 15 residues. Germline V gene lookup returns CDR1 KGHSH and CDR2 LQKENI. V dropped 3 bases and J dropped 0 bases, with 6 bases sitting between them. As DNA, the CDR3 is TGTGCCAGCTCACCTATAATCTCTGGGGCCAACGTCCTGACTTTC. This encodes CASSPIISGANVLTF.

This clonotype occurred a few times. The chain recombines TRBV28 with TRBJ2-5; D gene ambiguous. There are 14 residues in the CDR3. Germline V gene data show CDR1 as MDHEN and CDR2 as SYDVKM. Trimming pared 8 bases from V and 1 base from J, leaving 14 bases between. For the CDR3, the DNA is TGTGCCAGCGGAAGCCCGGGCCGCCAAGAGACCCAGTACTTC. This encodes CASGSPGRQETQYF.

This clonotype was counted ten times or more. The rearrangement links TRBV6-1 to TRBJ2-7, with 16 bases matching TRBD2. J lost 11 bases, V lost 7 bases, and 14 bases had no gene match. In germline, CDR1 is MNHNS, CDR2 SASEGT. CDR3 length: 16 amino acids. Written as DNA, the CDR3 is TGTGCCAGCACCTCTCCCGGGACTAGCGGGAGGGCCAATAAGTACTTC. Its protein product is CASTSPGTSGRANKYF.

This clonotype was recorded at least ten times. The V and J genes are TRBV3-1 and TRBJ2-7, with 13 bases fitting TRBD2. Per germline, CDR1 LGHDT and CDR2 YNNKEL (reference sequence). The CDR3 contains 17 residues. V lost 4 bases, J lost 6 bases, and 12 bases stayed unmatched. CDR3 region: CASSRESLRLAGGEQYF. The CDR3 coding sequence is TGTGCCAGCAGCCGAGAGTCCCTCCGACTAGCGGGAGGCGAGCAGTACTTC.

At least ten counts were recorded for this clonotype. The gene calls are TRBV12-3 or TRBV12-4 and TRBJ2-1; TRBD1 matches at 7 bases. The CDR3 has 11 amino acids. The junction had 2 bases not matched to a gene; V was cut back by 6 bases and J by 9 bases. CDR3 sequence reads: CASSDRAEQFF. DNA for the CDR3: TGTGCCAGCAGCGACAGGGCTGAGCAGTTCTTC.

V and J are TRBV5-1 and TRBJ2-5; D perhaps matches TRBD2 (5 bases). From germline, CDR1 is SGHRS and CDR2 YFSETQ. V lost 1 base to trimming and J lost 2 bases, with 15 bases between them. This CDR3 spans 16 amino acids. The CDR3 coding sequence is TGCGCCAGCAGCTTGTCCTCGGCGGGTCCGCAAGAGACCCAGTACTTC. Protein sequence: CASSLSSAGPQETQYF.

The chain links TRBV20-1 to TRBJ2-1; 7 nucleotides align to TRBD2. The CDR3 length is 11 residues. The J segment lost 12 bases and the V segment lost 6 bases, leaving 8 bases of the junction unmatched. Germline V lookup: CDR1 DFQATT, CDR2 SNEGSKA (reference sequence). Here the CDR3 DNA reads TGCAGTGCCCGCGGGAGTGGCCGGCAGTTCTTC. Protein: CSARGSGRQFF.

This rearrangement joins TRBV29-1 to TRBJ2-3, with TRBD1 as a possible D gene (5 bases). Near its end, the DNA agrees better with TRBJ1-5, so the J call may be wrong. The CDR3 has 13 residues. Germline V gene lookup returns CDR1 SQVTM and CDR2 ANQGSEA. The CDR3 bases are TGCAGCGTTGGGGGGAGTAGCACAGATACGCAGCATTTT. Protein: CSVGGSSTDTQHF.

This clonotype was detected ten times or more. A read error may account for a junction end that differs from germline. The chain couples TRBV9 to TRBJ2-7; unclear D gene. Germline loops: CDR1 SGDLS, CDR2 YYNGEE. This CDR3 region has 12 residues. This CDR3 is CASSGLSNEQYF. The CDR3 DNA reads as TGTGCCAGCAGCGGCCTCTCCAACGAGCAGTACTTC.

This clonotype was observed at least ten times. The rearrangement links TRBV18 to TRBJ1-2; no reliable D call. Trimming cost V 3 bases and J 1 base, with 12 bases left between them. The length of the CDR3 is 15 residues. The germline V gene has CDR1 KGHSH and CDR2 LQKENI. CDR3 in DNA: TGTGCCAGCTCACCCAGTGTTCAGAGTAACTATGGCTACACCTTC. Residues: CASSPSVQSNYGYTF.

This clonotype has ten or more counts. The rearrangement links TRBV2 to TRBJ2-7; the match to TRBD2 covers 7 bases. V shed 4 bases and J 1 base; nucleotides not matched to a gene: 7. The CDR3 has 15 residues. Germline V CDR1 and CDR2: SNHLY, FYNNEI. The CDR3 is CASSGRGSGSYEQYF. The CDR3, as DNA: TGTGCCAGCAGTGGTAGAGGTAGCGGGTCCTACGAGCAGTACTTC.

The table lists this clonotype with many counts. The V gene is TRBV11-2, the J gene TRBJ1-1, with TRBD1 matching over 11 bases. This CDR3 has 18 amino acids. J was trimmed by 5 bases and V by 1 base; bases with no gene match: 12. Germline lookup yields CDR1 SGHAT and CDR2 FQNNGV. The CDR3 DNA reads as TGTGCCAGCAGCTTAGTACGGGACAGGGGGACCCCGTGGACTGAAGCTTTCTTT. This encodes CASSLVRDRGTPWTEAFF.